Presented here are 25 T cell receptor beta chains from one specimen sequenced in a study of T cells in localized non-small cell lung cancer. Sequencing was performed with immunoSEQ multiplex PCR; in TCRdb, only in-frame clones are kept and a portion is missing. The sample has about 24,000 clones, more than 75% seen once. The sequencing used peripheral blood, collected before any cancer treatment. Receptors were obtained from an older male donor with stage I squamous cell lung carcinoma.

CDR3 nucleotide sequence: TGTGCCAGCAGTTACGCTCGCAATGAGCAGTTCTTC. Its translation: CASSYARNEQFF. The rearrangement uses TRBV6-5 and TRBJ2-1; D remains ambiguous. Germline-derived CDR1 and CDR2 are MNHEY and SVGAGI. The V end was cut by 2 bases, the J end by 6 bases, with 5 bases between. The CDR3 extends over 12 amino acids.

The chain has TRBV2 and TRBJ2-3; the D is unclear. Trimming pared 7 bases from V and 2 bases from J, leaving 13 bases between. This CDR3 region has 14 residues. Germline values: CDR1 SNHLY, CDR2 FYNNEI. CDR3 sequence: CASKTSPPTDTQYF. CDR3 nucleotides: TGTGCCAGCAAAACTTCCCCGCCCACAGATACGCAGTATTTT.

The chain couples TRBV9 to TRBJ1-2, with a weak D call TRBD1 (5 bases). Germline V gene sequence: CDR1 SGDLS, CDR2 YYNGEE. The CDR3 loop spans 13 amino acids. The V end lost 4 bases, the J end lost 7 bases, and 14 bases lay between the germline ends. In nucleotides, the CDR3 is TGTGCCAGCAGCCTTGTAGATGGGGGTGGCTACACCTTC. Amino acids: CASSLVDGGGYTF. Full variable domain (remainder filled in from reference TRBV9 and TRBJ1-2): DSGVTQTPKHLITATGQRVTLRCSPRSGDLSVYWYQQSLDQGLQFLIQYYNGEERAKGNILERFSAQQFPDLHSELNLSSLELGDSALYFCASSLVDGGGYTFGSGTRLTVV.

The V call is TRBV10-3, the J call TRBJ1-5; D unclear. Trimming stripped 5 bases from V and 1 base from J, with 9 bases between. CDR1 and CDR2 (germline): ENHRY, SYGVKD. This CDR3 has 14 amino acids. CDR3 residues: CAISKMGSNQPQHF. The CDR3 bases are TGTGCCATCAGTAAAATGGGCAGCAATCAGCCCCAGCATTTT.

The chain's CDR3 is CASSLVVRQETQYF. The CDR3, as DNA: TGTGCCAGCAGCTTAGTGGTGCGGCAAGAGACCCAGTACTTC. The chain carries TRBV7-2 and TRBJ2-5; D is unresolved. V was trimmed by 1 base and J by 2 bases, leaving 8 bases between them. Germline CDR1 reads SGHTA; CDR2 reads FQGNSA. The CDR3 sequence is 14 residues long.

J is TRBJ2-1 and V is TRBV14, with 13 bases fitting TRBD2. This CDR3 spans 18 amino acids. V trimming: 4 bases; J trimming: 8 bases; junction bases outside the gene matches: 14. The V gene's germline CDR1 is SGHDN and CDR2 FVKESK. The CDR3 here is CASSLTRSTSGRAHEQFF. The CDR3 DNA follows: TGTGCCAGCAGCCTCACCCGATCTACTAGCGGGAGGGCCCATGAGCAGTTCTTC.

This clone was seen a single time. The chain recombines TRBV19 with TRBJ2-5; D ambiguous. The CDR3 has 12 amino acids. Between the trimmed V and J ends, which lost 3 bases and 0 bases, there was a span of 2 bases. Germline V gene data show CDR1 as LNHDA and CDR2 as SQIVND (reference sequence). The CDR3 sequence: CASSMDQETQYF. Written as DNA, the CDR3 is TGTGCCAGTAGTATGGACCAAGAGACCCAGTACTTC. The variable domain in full, completed from reference TRBV19 and TRBJ2-5, reads DGGITQSPKYLFRKEGQNVTLSCEQNLNHDAMYWYRQDPGQGLRLIYYSQIVNDFQKGDIAEGYSVSREKKESFPLTVTSAQKNPTAFYLCASSMDQETQYFGPGTRLLVL.

The V call is TRBV14, the J call TRBJ2-2; a weak D match, TRBD2 (6 bases). This CDR3 has 17 residues. Per germline, CDR1 SGHDN and CDR2 FVKESK. V lost 0 bases to trimming and J lost 7 bases, with 18 bases between them. The DNA of the CDR3 is TGTGCCAGCAGCCAAGATCTGCAGCGGAGGGCCGTCGGGGAGCTGTTTTTT. This encodes CASSQDLQRRAVGELFF.

The J gene is TRBJ1-6, the V gene TRBV11-2, with D hard to call. The CDR3 spans 15 residues. Trimming left V 2 bases short and J 9 bases short, with 14 bases between. Germline CDR1 is SGHAT and CDR2 is FQNNGV. The CDR3 sequence: CASSLLTFRGSPLHF. DNA for the CDR3: TGTGCCAGCAGCTTACTCACCTTTCGGGGTTCACCCCTCCACTTT.

This clone has just one count. This rearrangement joins TRBV7-2 to TRBJ2-5; D remains unclear. The CDR3 covers 13 residues. Germline V lookup: CDR1 SGHTA, CDR2 FQGNSA. V shed 6 bases and J shed 5 bases, with 13 bases lying between them. The CDR3 coding sequence is TGTGCCAGCAGTTTCCAAGCCACGGAGACCCAGTACTTC. It yields the protein CASSFQATETQYF.

The rearrangement joins TRBV6-7 to TRBJ2-4; TRBD1 matches 8 bases. TRBV6-7 falls under the ORF class, with uncertain function. The V segment lost 4 bases and the J segment 9 bases; nucleotides outside the gene matches: 11. The CDR3 is 15 residues long. The CDR3, as DNA: TGTGCCAGCAGTTCCCCCTCGGACAGGGCAGCCATTCAGTACTTC. This sequence encodes CASSSPSDRAAIQYF.

The rearrangement joins TRBV4-3 to TRBJ2-7; TRBD2 might be the D (6 bases). In germline, CDR1 is LGHNA, CDR2 YSLEER. Trimming cost V 5 bases and J 3 bases, with 14 bases left between them. The CDR3 loop spans 14 amino acids. The CDR3 DNA reads TGCGCCAGCAGCGAGCGGGTGGGGGACTACGAGCAGTACTTC. It codes for CASSERVGDYEQYF.

This clone showed up just once. The CDR3 DNA follows: TGTGCCAGCACCCCTCGGGAGGGGGTCTACGAGCAGTACTTC. It codes for CASTPREGVYEQYF. The rearrangement joins TRBV11-2 to TRBJ2-7, with 8 nucleotides matching TRBD2. V lost 7 bases, J lost 3 bases, and 8 bases stayed unmatched. Germline CDR1 reads SGHAT; CDR2 reads FQNNGV. There are 14 residues in the CDR3.

The J gene is TRBJ1-2, the V gene TRBV29-1; 7 positions agree with TRBD1. The V and J ends lost 3 bases and 4 bases, in that order; junction bases with no gene match: 5. There are 13 residues in the CDR3. Per germline, CDR1 SQVTM and CDR2 ANQGSEA. This CDR3 is CSVDRQGTYGYTF. The DNA for the CDR3 is TGCAGCGTTGACCGACAGGGTACCTATGGCTACACCTTC.

The rearrangement uses TRBV5-4 and TRBJ1-4, with 8 bases lining up with TRBD1. In germline, CDR1 is SGHNT, CDR2 YYREEE (reference sequence). The CDR3 length is 14 residues. V shed 0 bases, J shed 8 bases, and the junction held 3 bases outside the gene matches. The CDR3 spells CASSLAGGQEKLFF. DNA for the CDR3: TGTGCCAGCAGCTTGGCAGGGGGCCAGGAAAAACTGTTTTTT.

The V gene is TRBV19, the J gene TRBJ1-1; D not certain. The CDR3 extends over 12 amino acids. Germline CDR1 LNHDA, CDR2 SQIVND (reference sequence). V was shortened by 1 base and J by 2 bases, with 2 bases between the two germline ends. The CDR3, as DNA: TGTGCCAGTAGTATAGGTAACACTGAAGCTTTCTTT. This encodes CASSIGNTEAFF.

The chain recombines TRBV6-5 with TRBJ1-6; D is perhaps TRBD1 (6 bases). This CDR3 is 13 amino acids long. Trimming shortened V by 7 bases and J by 8 bases, and 12 bases separated the two germline ends. CDR1 MNHEY and CDR2 SVGAGI come from the germline V gene. Here the CDR3 reads CASKAGADSPLHF. DNA for the CDR3: TGTGCCAGCAAGGCGGGGGCAGATTCACCCCTCCACTTT.

The chain recombines TRBV19 with TRBJ1-1, with no clear D. Germline CDR1 LNHDA, CDR2 SQIVND (reference sequence). With 4 bases removed from V and 1 base from J, the gap between germline ends came to 13 bases. The CDR3 length is 15 residues. CDR3 nucleotide sequence: TGTGCCAGTAGTACCCCATCTGCAGGGAACACTGAAGCTTTCTTT. Amino acid sequence: CASSTPSAGNTEAFF.

In nucleotides, the CDR3 is TGTGCCAGTAGTATAGATGCTCGGACAGGGATTGAAAAACTGTTTTTT. As protein: CASSIDARTGIEKLFF. The chain couples TRBV19 to TRBJ1-4, with 8 bases fitting TRBD1. The CDR3 is 16 amino acids. Germline values: CDR1 LNHDA, CDR2 SQIVND (reference sequence). The junction had 7 bases not matched to a gene; V was cut back by 0 bases and J by 7 bases.

The V call is TRBV18, the J call TRBJ1-1; a weak D match, TRBD1 (6 bases). The V gene's germline CDR1 is KGHSH and CDR2 LQKENI. V was pared by 4 bases and J by 8 bases, with 23 bases between. The CDR3 contains 16 residues. Here the CDR3 DNA reads TGTGCCAGCTCACAGAGGAGGGGGAGGGAGATACCCGAAGCTTTCTTT. As protein: CASSQRRGREIPEAFF. Combining the CDR3 with reference TRBV18 and TRBJ1-1 gives the whole variable domain NAGVMQNPRHLVRRRGQEARLRCSPMKGHSHVYWYRQLPEEGLKFMVYLQKENIIDESGMPKERFSAEFPKEGPSILRIQQVVRGDSAAYFCASSQRRGREIPEAFFGQGTRLTVV.

CDR3 sequence (DNA): TGTGCCAGCAGACTTGGGACAGGGAATGGCTACACCTTC. Protein product: CASRLGTGNGYTF. The chain employs TRBV7-9 and TRBJ1-2; 9 nucleotides agree with TRBD1. Germline loops: CDR1 SEHNR, CDR2 FQNEAQ (reference sequence). This CDR3 has 13 amino acids. V was clipped by 6 bases and J by 6 bases; unmatched bases: 5.

The chain uses TRBV19 and TRBJ1-5, with a possible D match to TRBD1 (6 bases). V lost 4 bases to trimming and J lost 0 bases, with 13 bases between them. The CDR3 is 16 amino acids. Per germline, CDR1 LNHDA and CDR2 SQIVND (reference sequence). The CDR3 spells CASSTQSGVSNQPQHF. The CDR3 DNA is TGTGCCAGTAGTACTCAATCAGGGGTTAGCAATCAGCCCCAGCATTTT. Full variable domain (outside the CDR3, taken from reference TRBV19 and TRBJ1-5): DGGITQSPKYLFRKEGQNVTLSCEQNLNHDAMYWYRQDPGQGLRLIYYSQIVNDFQKGDIAEGYSVSREKKESFPLTVTSAQKNPTAFYLCASSTQSGVSNQPQHFGDGTRLSIL.

CDR3 in DNA: TGTGCCAGCAGCGCGGGGGGGTCCCAAGAGACCCAGTACTTC. Residues: CASSAGGSQETQYF. V usage is TRBV6-6 and J usage is TRBJ2-5, with 9 bases identical to TRBD2. The CDR3 extends over 14 amino acids. Trimming at V came to 6 bases and at J to 1 base, leaving 3 bases not matched to a gene. Germline V CDR1 and CDR2: MNHNY, SVGAGI (reference sequence).

The chain employs TRBV9 and TRBJ1-3, with D uncertain. CDR1 and CDR2 (germline): SGDLS, YYNGEE. The CDR3 is 16 residues long. V shed 1 base and J shed 1 base, with 12 bases lying between them. The CDR3 region is CASSVSSGSSGNTIYF. DNA for the CDR3: TGTGCCAGCAGCGTAAGTTCCGGGTCATCTGGAAACACCATATATTTT.

V gene TRBV7-6 combines with J gene TRBJ2-1; 12 nucleotides line up with TRBD2. CDR3 size: 18 residues. From germline, CDR1 is SGHVS and CDR2 FNYEAQ. Trimming removed 6 bases from V and 6 bases from J; junction bases left unmatched: 15. CDR3 bases: TGTGCCAGCAGTTCTGTCGGACTAGCGGGGTCATTACTCAATGAGCAGTTCTTC. Translating gives CASSSVGLAGSLLNEQFF. Filled out from reference TRBV7-6 and TRBJ2-1, the complete variable domain reads GAGVSQSPRYKVTKRGQDVALRCDPISGHVSLYWYRQALGQGPEFLTYFNYEAQQDKSGLPNDRFSAERPEGSISTLTIQRTEQRDSAMYRCASSSVGLAGSLLNEQFFGPGTRLTVL.